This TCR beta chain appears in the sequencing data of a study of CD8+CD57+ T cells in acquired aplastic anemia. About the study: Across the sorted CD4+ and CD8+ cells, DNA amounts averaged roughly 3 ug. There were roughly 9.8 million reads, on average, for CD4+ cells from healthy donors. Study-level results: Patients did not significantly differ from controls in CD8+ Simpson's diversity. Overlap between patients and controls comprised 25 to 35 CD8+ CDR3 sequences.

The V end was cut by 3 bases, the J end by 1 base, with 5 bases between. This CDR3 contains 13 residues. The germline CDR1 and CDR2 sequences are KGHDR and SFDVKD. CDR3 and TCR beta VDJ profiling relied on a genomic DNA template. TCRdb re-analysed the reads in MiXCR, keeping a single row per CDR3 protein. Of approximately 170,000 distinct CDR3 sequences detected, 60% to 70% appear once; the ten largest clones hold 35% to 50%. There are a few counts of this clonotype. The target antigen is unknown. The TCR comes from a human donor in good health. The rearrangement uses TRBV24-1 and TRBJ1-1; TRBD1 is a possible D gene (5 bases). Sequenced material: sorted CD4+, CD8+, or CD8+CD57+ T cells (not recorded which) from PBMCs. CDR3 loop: CATSDGQNTEAFF. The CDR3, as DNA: TGTGCCACCAGTGATGGACAGAACACTGAAGCTTTCTTT.